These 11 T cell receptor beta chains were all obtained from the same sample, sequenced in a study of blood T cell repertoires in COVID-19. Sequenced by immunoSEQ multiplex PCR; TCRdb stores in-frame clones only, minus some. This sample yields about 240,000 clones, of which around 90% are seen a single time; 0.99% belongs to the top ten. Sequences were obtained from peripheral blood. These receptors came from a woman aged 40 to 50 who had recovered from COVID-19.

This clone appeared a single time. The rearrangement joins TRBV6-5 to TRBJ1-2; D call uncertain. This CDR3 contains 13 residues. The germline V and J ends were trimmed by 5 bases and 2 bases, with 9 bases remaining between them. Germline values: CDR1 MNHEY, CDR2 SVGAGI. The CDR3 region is CASSPSGNYGYTF. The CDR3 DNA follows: TGTGCCAGCAGTCCCTCGGGGAACTATGGCTACACCTTC.

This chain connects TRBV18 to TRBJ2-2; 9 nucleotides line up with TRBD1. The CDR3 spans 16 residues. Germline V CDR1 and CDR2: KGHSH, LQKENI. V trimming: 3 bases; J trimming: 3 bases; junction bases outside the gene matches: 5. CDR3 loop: CASSPRTGAHTGELFF. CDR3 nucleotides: TGTGCCAGCTCACCCCGGACAGGGGCCCACACCGGGGAGCTGTTTTTT.

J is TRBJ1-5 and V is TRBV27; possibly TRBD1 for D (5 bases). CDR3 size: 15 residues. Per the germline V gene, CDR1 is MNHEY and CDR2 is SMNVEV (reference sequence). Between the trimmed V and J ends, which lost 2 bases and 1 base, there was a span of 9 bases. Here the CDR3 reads CASSLAGRSNQPQHF. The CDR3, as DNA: TGTGCCAGCAGTTTAGCAGGGCGGAGCAATCAGCCCCAGCATTTT.

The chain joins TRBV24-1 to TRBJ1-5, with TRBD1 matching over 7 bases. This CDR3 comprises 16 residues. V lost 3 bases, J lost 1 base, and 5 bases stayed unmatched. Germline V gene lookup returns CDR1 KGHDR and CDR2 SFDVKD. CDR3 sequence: CATSDPRQGSNQPQHF. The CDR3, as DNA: TGTGCCACCAGTGATCCCCGACAGGGAAGCAATCAGCCCCAGCATTTT.

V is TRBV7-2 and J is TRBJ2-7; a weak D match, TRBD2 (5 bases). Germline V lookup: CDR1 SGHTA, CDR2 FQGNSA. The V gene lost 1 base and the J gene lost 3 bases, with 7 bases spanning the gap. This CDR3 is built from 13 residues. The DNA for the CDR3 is TGTGCCAGCAGCTTAGGCCGGGGCTACGAGCAGTACTTC. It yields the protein CASSLGRGYEQYF.

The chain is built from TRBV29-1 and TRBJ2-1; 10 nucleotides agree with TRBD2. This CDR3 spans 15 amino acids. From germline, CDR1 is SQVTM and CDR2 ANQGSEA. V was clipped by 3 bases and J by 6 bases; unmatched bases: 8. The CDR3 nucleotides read TGCAGCGTTGAGTCTGGACTAGCGGACCTCAATGAGCAGTTCTTC. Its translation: CSVESGLADLNEQFF.

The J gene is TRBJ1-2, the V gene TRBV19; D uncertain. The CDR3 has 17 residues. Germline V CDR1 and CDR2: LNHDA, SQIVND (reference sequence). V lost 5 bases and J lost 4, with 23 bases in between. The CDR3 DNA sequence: TGTGCCAGTAGTCCCCGAGCGGTGACCGGGCGAGGCTATGGCTACACCTTC. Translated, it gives CASSPRAVTGRGYGYTF.

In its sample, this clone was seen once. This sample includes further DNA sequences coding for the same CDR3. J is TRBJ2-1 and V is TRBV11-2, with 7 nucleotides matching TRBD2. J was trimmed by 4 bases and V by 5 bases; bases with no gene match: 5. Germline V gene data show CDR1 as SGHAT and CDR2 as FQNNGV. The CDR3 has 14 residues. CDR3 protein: CASSPWGGYNEQFF. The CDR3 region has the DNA TGTGCCAGCAGCCCCTGGGGGGGGTACAATGAGCAGTTCTTC.

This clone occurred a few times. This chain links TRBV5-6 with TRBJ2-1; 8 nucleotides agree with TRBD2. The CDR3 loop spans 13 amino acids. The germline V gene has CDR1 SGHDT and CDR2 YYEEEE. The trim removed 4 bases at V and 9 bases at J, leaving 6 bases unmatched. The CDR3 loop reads CASSRTSPGEQFF. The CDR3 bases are TGTGCCAGCAGCCGGACTAGCCCGGGTGAGCAGTTCTTC.

DNA for the CDR3: TGTGCCAGCAGCTCCCGGGACAGGGGGGCCTACGAGCAGTACGTC. Translated: CASSSRDRGAYEQYV. The chain couples TRBV5-6 to TRBJ2-7; 11 nucleotides line up with TRBD1. This CDR3 spans 15 amino acids. CDR1 is SGHDT and CDR2 is YYEEEE in the germline V gene. The ends lost 3 bases at V and 2 bases at J; junction bases unmatched: 4.

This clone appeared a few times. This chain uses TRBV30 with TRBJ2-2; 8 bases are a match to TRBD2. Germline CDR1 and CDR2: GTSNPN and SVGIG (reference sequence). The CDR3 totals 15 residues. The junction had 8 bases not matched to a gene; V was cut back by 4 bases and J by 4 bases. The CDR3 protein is CAWTSGGAVTGELFF. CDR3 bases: TGTGCCTGGACCTCGGGGGGGGCCGTCACCGGGGAGCTGTTTTTT.